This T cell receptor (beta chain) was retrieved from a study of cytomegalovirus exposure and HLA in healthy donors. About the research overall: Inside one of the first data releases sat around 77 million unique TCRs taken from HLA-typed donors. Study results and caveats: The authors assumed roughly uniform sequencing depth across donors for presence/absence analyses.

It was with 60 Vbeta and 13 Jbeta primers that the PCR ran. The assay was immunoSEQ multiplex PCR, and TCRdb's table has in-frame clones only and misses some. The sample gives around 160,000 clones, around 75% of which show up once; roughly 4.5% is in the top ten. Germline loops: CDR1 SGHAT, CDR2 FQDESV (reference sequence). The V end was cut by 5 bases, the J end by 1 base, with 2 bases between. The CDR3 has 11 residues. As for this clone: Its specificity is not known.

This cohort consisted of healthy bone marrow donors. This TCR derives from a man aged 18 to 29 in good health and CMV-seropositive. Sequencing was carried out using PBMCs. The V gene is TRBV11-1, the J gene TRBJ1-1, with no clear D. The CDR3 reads CASSQNTEAFF. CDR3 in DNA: TGTGCCAGCAGCCAGAACACTGAAGCTTTCTTT.